The 3 T cell receptor beta chains presented below share a single source sample, sequenced in a study of low-dose radiotherapy and immunotherapy resistance in tumors. Time point meaning: before trial treatment. Gene-specific TRAV and TRBV primers were used for first-strand cDNA, covering alpha and beta chains. Amplification of TCRs used a constant-region primer and V-primer adapter for 20 PCR cycles. TCRdb processed the reads anew with MiXCR; each CDR3 protein has one entry. This table holds some 39,000 distinct CDR3 sequences, roughly 28% found once. The sample consisted of PBMCs, taken before treatment. These receptors were obtained from a male donor with gallbladder cancer.

This clonotype occurred many times. V is TRBV12-3 or TRBV12-4 and J is TRBJ2-7, with D possibly matching TRBD2 (5 bases). The V end lost 1 base, the J end lost 0 bases, and 7 bases lay between the germline ends. This CDR3 contains 14 residues. The CDR3 DNA is TGTGCCAGCAGTTTAGAGAGGGCCTCCTACGAGCAGTACTTC. This translates into CASSLERASYEQYF.

This clonotype came up many times. The genes are TRBV5-1 and TRBJ2-2, with TRBD1 matching 7 bases. The germline V gene encodes CDR1 SGHRS and CDR2 YFSETQ. This CDR3 comprises 16 residues. V trimming: 0 bases; J trimming: 5 bases; junction bases outside the gene matches: 7. In DNA, the CDR3 is TGCGCCAGCAGCTTGGCCGGGACAGTGCAAACCGGGGAGCTGTTTTTT. Residues: CASSLAGTVQTGELFF.

The V and J genes are TRBV2 and TRBJ2-1; TRBD1 matches at 9 bases. Germline values: CDR1 SNHLY, CDR2 FYNNEI. The CDR3 totals 15 residues. V lost 7 bases, J lost 8 bases, and 12 bases stayed unmatched. CDR3 nucleotide sequence: TGTGCCAGCAATAAGGGAACAGGGGGCTTCCATGAGCAGTTCTTC. Translation: CASNKGTGGFHEQFF.